This T cell receptor (beta chain) comes out of a study of blood T cell repertoires in COVID-19. Study information: T cells, B-cell-depleted T cells, or PBMCs provided the cDNA or gDNA that served as material.

Deletions cut 0 bases from V and 9 bases from J, with 15 bases between. Germline V lookup: CDR1 MNHNY, CDR2 SVGAGI (reference sequence). The CDR3 runs to 15 residues. The authors' processing: Reference gene primer amplification gave estimated nucleated cell counts. Assay used: immunoSEQ multiplex PCR; TCRdb lists only in-frame clones, some missing. D and trimming come from the DNA, and the V and J calls and clone size come from that table. The table includes around 150,000 clones, around 90% detected once. This receptor was obtained from a man between 18 and 35 years old with acute or convalescent COVID-19. This chain uses TRBV6-6 with TRBJ2-1; D possibly corresponds to TRBD1 (6 bases). Sequencing was performed on peripheral blood. The CDR3 reads CASSYSDSSSGEQFF. CDR3 nucleotides: TGTGCCAGCAGTTACTCGGACAGCTCTTCAGGTGAGCAGTTCTTC.